Only one count was recorded for the clone carrying this T cell receptor beta chain. As yet, its antigen is unknown. A library of TCRbeta sequences, prepared with unique molecular identifiers, was generated. TCRdb recomputed calls from the PCR reads with MiXCR, one row per CDR3 protein. The sample holds about 980,000 distinct CDR3 sequences, less than 30% seen once. These data originate in a study of T-cell reconstitution after alpha-beta-depleted transplantation in children. Per the germline V gene, CDR1 is SGHAT and CDR2 is FQDESV (reference sequence). CDR3 length: 19 residues. J lost 2 bases, V lost 1 base, and 8 bases had no gene match. Whole-study results and caveats: About two months after transplant, alpha-beta T cells reportedly came from several hundred expanded graft clones. Some patients owed their high day-60 TCRbeta diversity to surviving recipient T cells and thymic progenitors. Fresh T-cell production supplied most of the T-cell counts and diversity seen one year after transplant.

The sequence came from a boy under two years old who had a stem cell transplant for SCID, so the T cells may come from the graft donor. J is TRBJ2-6 and V is TRBV11-1; 10 nucleotides align to TRBD1. The material was PBMCs, mostly from graft donor cells, obtained 360 days after TCRalphabeta/CD19-depleted stem cell transplant. CDR3 DNA sequence: TGTGCCAGCAGCTTAGGAACAGGACAGGGGGTCACTGGGGCCAACGTCCTGACTTTC. Translation gives CASSLGTGQGVTGANVLTF. Combining the CDR3 with reference TRBV11-1 and TRBJ2-6 gives the whole variable domain EAEVAQSPRYKITEKSQAVAFWCDPISGHATLYWYRQILGQGPELLVQFQDESVVDDSQLPKDRFSAERLKGVDSTLKIQPAELGDSAMYLCASSLGTGQGVTGANVLTFGAGSRLTVL.